This T cell receptor beta chain was recorded in a study of blood T cell repertoires in COVID-19. This clone was seen more than once but under ten times. Participants spanned ages 18 to 89 years and resided in 20 to 30 US areas. The assay was immunoSEQ multiplex PCR, and TCRdb's table has in-frame clones only and misses some. This sample has around 200,000 clones, with approximately 88% found just once. The CDR3 is 18 amino acids. Sequencing input: PBMCs or T cells enriched from blood (not recorded which). This TCR was recovered from a woman aged 25-40 years who had recovered from COVID-19. The rearrangement uses TRBV21-1 and TRBJ1-5; the table names TRBD1, a call not compared with the DNA. TRBV21-1 is flagged as a pseudogene. The CDR3 DNA reads as TGTGCCAGCAGCAAAGCGCTTTGGGACAGGGAGAGCAATCAGCCCCAGCATTTT. Encoded protein: CASSKALWDRESNQPQHF.